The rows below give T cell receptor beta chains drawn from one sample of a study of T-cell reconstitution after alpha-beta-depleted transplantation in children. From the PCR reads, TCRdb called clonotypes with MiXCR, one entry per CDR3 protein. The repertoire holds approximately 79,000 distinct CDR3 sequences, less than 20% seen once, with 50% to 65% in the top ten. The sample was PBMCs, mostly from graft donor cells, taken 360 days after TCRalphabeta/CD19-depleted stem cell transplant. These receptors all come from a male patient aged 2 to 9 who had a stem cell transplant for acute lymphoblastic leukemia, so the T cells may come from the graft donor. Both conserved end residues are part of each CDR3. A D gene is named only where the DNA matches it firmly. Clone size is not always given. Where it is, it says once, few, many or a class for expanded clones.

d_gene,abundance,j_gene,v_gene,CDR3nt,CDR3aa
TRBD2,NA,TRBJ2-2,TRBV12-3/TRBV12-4,TGTGCCAGCATGGCTAGCGGGAGGGCGAACACCGGGGAGCTGTTTTTT,CASMASGRANTGELFF
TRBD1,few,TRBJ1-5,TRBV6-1,TGTGCCAGCAAGTGGGACAGTTCGAATCAGCCCCAGCATTTT,CASKWDSSNQPQHF
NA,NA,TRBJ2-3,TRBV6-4,TGTGCCAGCTCTCCCCAGCCCAGGTTGCGGAGCACAGATACGCAGTATTTT,CASSPQPRLRSTDTQYF
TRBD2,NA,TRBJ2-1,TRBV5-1,TGCGCCAGCAGCTTGGGACTAGCGGGCAATGAGCAGTTCTTC,CASSLGLAGNEQFF
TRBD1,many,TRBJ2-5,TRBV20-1,TGCAGTGCGCTAGGGACAGCTAATTTTCCGGAGACCCAGTACTTC,CSALGTANFPETQYF
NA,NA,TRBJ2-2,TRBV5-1,TGCGCCACCTCCGGGCCGAAAGACACCGGGGAGCTGTTTTTT,CATSGPKDTGELFF
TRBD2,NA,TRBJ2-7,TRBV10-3,TGTGCCATCACTAGCGGGGGGGCCTTCTACGAGCAGTACTTC,CAITSGGAFYEQYF
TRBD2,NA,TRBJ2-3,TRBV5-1,TGCGCCAGCAGCTTGGCCGGACTAGCGGGATTGAGGGATAAACAGTATTTT,CASSLAGLAGLRDKQYF
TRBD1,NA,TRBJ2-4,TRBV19,TGTGCCAGTAGTTTCGACAGGGTAAACATTCAGTACTTC,CASSFDRVNIQYF
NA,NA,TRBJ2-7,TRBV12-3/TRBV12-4,TGTGCCAGCAGCCCCCTCCTCTCCTACGAGCAGTACTTC,CASSPLLSYEQYF
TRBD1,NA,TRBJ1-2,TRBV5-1,TGCGCCAGCAAGGGGGCTGGCTACACCTTC,CASKGAGYTF
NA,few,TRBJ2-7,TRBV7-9,TGTGCCAGCAGCTCAAGAACCTCCTACGAGCAGTACTTC,CASSSRTSYEQYF
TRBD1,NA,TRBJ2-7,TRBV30,TGTGCCTGGTCCAGGGGGCTATCCTACGAGCAGTACTTC,CAWSRGLSYEQYF
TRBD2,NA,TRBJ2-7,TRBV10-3,TGTGCCATCAGTGAGTCGAAGCTAGCGGGGGGTGGCGAGCAGTACTTC,CAISESKLAGGGEQYF
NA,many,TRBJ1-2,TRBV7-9,TGTGCCAGCAGCTTAATACCTCACCGGGGGCCAGGCTACACCTTC,CASSLIPHRGPGYTF
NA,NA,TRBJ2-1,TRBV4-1,TGCGCCAGCAGCCAAGGACTAACCCACTCCTACAATGAGCAGTTCTTC,CASSQGLTHSYNEQFF
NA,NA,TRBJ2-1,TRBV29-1,TGCAGCGATATACGACTACCCCGCCTGAGCTCCTACAATGAGCAGTTCTTC,CSDIRLPRLSSYNEQFF
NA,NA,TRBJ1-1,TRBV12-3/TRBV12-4,TGTGCCAGCAGTTTATCTGGGAACTATCGAGCTTTCTTT,CASSLSGNYRAFF
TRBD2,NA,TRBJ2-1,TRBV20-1,TGCAGTGCTGAAATGGCGGCTAGCGGTTTAAAAAGAGTGGACAATGAGCAGTTCTTC,CSAEMAASGLKRVDNEQFF
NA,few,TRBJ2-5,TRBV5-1,TGCGCCAGCAGCTTGGTTCGGAGGGGTGAAGAGACCCAGTACTTC,CASSLVRRGEETQYF
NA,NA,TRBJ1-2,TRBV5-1,TGCGCCAGCAGCTTGCTGGGGGATCATGGCTACACCTTC,CASSLLGDHGYTF
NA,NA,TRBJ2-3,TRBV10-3,TGTGCCATCAGTGAGTCGACCCAGCGGAAAGAGACAGATACGCAGTATTTT,CAISESTQRKETDTQYF
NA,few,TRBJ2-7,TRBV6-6,TGTGCCAGCAGTGCGGAGTTACCTTACGAGCAGTACTTC,CASSAELPYEQYF